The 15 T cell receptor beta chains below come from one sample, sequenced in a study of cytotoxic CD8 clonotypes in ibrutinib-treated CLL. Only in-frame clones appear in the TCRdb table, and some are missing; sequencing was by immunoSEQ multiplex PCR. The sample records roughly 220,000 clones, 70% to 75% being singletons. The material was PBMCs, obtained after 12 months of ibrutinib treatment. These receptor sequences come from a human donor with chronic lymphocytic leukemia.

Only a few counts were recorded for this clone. CDR3 sequence reads: CATRERTGGWYGYTF. CDR3 coding DNA: TGTGCCACCAGAGAGAGGACAGGGGGTTGGTATGGCTACACCTTC. This rearrangement joins TRBV10-3 to TRBJ1-2, with 10 bases fitting TRBD1. The CDR3 runs to 15 residues. Germline V gene lookup returns CDR1 ENHRY and CDR2 SYGVKD. V was pared by 10 bases and J by 5 bases, with 13 bases of the junction left unmatched.

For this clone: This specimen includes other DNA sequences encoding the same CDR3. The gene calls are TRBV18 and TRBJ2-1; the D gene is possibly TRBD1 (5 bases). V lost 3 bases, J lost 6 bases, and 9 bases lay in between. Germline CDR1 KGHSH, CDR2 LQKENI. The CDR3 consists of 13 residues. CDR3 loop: CASSPQGGNEQFF. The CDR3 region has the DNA TGTGCCAGCTCACCTCAGGGCGGCAATGAGCAGTTCTTC.

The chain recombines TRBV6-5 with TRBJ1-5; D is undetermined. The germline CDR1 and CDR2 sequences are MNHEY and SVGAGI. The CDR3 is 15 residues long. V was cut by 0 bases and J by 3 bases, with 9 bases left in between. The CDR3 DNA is TGTGCCAGCAGTTACTCGCGGGAGAACAATCAGCCCCAGCATTTT. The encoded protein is CASSYSRENNQPQHF.

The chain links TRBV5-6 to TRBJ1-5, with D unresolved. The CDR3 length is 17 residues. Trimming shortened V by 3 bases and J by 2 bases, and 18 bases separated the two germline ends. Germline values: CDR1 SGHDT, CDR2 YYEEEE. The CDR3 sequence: CASSSTRVSFRNQPQHF. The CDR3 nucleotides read TGTGCCAGCAGCTCCACCCGGGTTTCCTTTCGCAATCAGCCCCAGCATTTT.

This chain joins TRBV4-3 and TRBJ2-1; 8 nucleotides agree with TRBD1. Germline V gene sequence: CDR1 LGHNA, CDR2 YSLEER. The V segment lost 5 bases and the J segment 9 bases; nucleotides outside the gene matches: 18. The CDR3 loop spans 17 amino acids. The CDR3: CASSGAGGLSTIGEQFF. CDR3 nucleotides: TGCGCCAGCAGCGGGGCAGGGGGCTTGTCGACAATCGGTGAGCAGTTCTTC.

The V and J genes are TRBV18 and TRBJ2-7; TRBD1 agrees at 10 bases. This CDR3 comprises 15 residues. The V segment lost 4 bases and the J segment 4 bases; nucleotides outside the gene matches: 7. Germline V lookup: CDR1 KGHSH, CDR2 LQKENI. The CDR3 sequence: CASSRGTGAWYEQYF. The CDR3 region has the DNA TGTGCCAGCTCACGTGGGACAGGGGCTTGGTACGAGCAGTACTTC.

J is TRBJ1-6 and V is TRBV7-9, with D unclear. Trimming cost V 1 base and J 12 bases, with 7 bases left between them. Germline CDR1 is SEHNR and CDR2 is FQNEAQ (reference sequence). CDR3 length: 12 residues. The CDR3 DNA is TGTGCCAGCAGCTTAGGGAGGGTACCCCTCCACTTT. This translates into CASSLGRVPLHF.

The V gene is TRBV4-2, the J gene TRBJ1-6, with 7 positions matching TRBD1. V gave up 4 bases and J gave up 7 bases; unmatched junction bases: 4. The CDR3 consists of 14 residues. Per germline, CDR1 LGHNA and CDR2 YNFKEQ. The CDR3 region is CASSLQGTNSPLHF. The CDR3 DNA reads TGTGCCAGCAGCCTACAGGGGACAAATTCACCCCTCCACTTT.

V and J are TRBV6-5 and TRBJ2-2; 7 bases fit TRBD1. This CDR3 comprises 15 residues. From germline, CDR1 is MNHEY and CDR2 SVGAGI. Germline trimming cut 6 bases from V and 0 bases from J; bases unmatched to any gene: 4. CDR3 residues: CASSRQGANTGELFF. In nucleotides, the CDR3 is TGTGCCAGCAGCCGACAGGGTGCGAACACCGGGGAGCTGTTTTTT.

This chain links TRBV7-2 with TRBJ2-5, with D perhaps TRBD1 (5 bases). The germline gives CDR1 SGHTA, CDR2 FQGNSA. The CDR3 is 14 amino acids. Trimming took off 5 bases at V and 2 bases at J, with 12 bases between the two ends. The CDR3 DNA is TGTGCCAGCAGCCCCTTGGGGCGGCAAGAGACCCAGTACTTC. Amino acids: CASSPLGRQETQYF. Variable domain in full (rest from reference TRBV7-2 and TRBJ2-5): GAGVSQSPSNKVTEKGKDVELRCDPISGHTALYWYRQSLGQGLEFLIYFQGNSAPDKSGLPSDRFSAERTGGSVSTLTIQRTQQEDSAVYLCASSPLGRQETQYFGPGTRLLVL.

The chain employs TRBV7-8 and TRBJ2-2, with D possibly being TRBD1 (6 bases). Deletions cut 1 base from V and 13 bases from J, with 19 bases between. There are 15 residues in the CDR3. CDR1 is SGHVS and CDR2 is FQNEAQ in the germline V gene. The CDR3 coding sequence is TGTGCCAGCAGCTTAGTTGTGGGGGCCTACCAGAGGCTGTTTTTT. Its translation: CASSLVVGAYQRLFF. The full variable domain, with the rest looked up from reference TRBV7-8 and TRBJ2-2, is GAGVSQSPRYKVAKRGQDVALRCDPISGHVSLFWYQQALGQGPEFLTYFQNEAQLDKSGLPSDRFFAERPEGSVSTLKIQRTQQEDSAVYLCASSLVVGAYQRLFFGEGSRLTVL.

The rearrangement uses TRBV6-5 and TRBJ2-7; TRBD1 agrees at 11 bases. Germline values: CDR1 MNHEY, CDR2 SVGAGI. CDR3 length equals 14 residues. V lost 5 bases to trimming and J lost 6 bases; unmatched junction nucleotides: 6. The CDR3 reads CASSAGTGGVEQYF. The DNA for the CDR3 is TGTGCCAGCAGTGCCGGGACAGGGGGGGTCGAGCAGTACTTC.

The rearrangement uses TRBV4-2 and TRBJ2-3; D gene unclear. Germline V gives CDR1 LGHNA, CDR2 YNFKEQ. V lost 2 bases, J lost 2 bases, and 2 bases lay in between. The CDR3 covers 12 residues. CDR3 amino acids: CASSQTTDTQYF. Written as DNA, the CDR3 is TGTGCCAGCAGCCAAACCACAGATACGCAGTATTTT.

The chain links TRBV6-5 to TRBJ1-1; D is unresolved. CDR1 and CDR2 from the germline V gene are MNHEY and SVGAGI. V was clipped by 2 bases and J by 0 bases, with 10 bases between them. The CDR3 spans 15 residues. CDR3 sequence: CASSYDGSVNTEAFF. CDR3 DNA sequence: TGTGCCAGCAGTTACGACGGCTCAGTGAACACTGAAGCTTTCTTT.

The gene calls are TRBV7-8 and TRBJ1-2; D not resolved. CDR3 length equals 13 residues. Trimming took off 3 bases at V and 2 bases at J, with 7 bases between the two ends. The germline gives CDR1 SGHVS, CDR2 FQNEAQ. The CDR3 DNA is TGTGCCAGCAGCTTGAGGCCAAACTATGGCTACACCTTC. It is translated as CASSLRPNYGYTF. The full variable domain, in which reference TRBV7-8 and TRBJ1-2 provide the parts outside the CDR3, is GAGVSQSPRYKVAKRGQDVALRCDPISGHVSLFWYQQALGQGPEFLTYFQNEAQLDKSGLPSDRFFAERPEGSVSTLKIQRTQQEDSAVYLCASSLRPNYGYTFGSGTRLTVV.